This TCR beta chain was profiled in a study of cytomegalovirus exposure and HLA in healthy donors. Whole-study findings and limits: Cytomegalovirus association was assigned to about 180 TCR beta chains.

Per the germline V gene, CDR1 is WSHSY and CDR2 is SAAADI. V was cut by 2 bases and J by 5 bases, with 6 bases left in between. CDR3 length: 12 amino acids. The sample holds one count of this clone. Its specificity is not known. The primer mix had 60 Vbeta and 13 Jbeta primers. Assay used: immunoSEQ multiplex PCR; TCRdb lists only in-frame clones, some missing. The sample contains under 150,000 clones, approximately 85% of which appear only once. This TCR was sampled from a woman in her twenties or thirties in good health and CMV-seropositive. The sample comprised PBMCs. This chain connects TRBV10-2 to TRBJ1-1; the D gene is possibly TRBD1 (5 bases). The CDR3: CASSEKGTEAFF. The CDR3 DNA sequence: TGCGCCAGCAGTGAGAAGGGGACTGAAGCTTTCTTT.